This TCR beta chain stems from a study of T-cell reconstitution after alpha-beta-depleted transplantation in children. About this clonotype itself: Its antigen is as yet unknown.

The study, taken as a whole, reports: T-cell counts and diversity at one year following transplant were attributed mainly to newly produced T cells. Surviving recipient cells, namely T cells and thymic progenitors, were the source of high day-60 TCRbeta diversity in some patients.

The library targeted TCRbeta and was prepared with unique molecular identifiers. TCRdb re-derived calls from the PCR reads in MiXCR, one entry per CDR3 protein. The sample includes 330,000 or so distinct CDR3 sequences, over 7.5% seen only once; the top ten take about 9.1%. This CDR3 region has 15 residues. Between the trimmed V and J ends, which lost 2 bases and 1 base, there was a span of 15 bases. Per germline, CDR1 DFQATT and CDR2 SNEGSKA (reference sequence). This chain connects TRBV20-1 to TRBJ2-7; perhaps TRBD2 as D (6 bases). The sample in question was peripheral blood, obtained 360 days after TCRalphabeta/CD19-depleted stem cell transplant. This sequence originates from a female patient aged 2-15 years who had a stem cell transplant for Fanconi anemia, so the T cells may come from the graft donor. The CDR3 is CSARPPFGLSYEQYF. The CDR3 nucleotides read TGCAGTGCTAGACCACCATTCGGACTATCCTACGAGCAGTACTTC.